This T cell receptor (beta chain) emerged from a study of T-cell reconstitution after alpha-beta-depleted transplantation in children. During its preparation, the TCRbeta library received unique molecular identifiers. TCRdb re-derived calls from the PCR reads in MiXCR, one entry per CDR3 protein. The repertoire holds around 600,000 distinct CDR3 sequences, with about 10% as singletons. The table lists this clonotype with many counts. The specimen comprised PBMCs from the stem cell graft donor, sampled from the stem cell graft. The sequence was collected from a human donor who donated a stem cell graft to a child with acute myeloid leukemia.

The CDR3 coding sequence is TGTGCCACCAGTGGCACTACGACAGGAAGGGCTAGAGATACGCAGTATTTT. Translating it yields CATSGTTTGRARDTQYF. V and J are TRBV24-1 and TRBJ2-3, with D maybe TRBD1 (6 bases). The germline gives CDR1 KGHDR, CDR2 SFDVKD. The CDR3 length is 17 residues. Trimming stripped 5 bases from V and 5 bases from J, with 22 bases between.